This TCR beta chain comes out of a study of metastatic and nonmetastatic thyroid tumors. Patients were all untreated before their thyroid surgery. The CDR3 runs to 18 residues. Deletions cut 1 base from V and 6 bases from J, with 24 bases between. The V gene's germline CDR1 is SGHVS and CDR2 FQNEAQ. TCRdb re-called clones via MiXCR from the PCR reads. The sample includes 45,000 to 65,000 clones, around a sixth of them seen just once. A note on this clone: This specimen includes other DNA sequences encoding the same CDR3.

J is TRBJ1-2 and V is TRBV7-8; tentative D call: TRBD1 (6 bases). This clonotype originated in a female donor with papillary thyroid cancer or a benign thyroid nodule (not recorded which). Some clones in this sample may be carry-over from other donors' samples. The source material was blood. The CDR3 loop is CASSLGGRGAMGVNGYTF. The CDR3 region has the DNA TGTGCCAGCAGCTTAGGCGGGCGGGGGGCGATGGGTGTTAATGGCTACACCTTC.